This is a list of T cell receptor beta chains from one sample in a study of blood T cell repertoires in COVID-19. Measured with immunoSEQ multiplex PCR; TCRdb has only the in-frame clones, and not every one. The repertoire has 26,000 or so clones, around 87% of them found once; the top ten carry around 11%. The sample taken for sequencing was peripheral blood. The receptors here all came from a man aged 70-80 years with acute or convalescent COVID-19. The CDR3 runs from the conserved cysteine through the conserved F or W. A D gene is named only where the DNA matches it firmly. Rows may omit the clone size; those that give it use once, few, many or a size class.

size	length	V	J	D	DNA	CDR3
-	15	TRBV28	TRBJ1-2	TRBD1	TGTGCCAGCAGTTCTACCGGGACAGCTAACTATGGCTACACCTTC	CASSSTGTANYGYTF
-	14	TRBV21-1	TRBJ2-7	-	TGTGCCAGCAGCAAAGAGCACAGCTCCTACGAGCAGTACTTC	CASSKEHSSYEQYF
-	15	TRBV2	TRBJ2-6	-	TGTGCCAGCAGGGGACAAGTCTCTGGGGCCAACGTCCTGACTTTC	CASRGQVSGANVLTF
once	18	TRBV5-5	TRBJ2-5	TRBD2	TGTGCCAGCAGCTTGCGGGGGGGTTACGGGATAACGGGAGAGACCCAGTACTTC	CASSLRGGYGITGETQYF
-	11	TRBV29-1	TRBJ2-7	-	TGCAGCGTTGAAGTCGGGGACGAGCAGTACTTC	CSVEVGDEQYF
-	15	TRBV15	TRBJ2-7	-	TGTGCCACCAGCAGAGATGGGGCCGAATGGGGTCAGCAGTACTTC	CATSRDGAEWGQQYF
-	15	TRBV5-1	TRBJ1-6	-	TGCGCCAGCAGCCCTTCCAGGGGCGCCAATTCACCCCTCCACTTT	CASSPSRGANSPLHF
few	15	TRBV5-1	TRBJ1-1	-	TGCGCCAGCAGCTTGGGGGGCTCCTCGAGCACTGAAGCTTTCTTT	CASSLGGSSSTEAFF
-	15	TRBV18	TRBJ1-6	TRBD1	TGTGCCAGCTCATCGACAGGGCCCCCTGATTCACCCCTCCACTTT	CASSSTGPPDSPLHF
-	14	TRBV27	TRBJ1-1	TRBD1	TGTGCCAGCAGTTCCCCTGACAGGGGCAATGAAGCTTTCTTT	CASSSPDRGNEAFF
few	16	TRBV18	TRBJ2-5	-	TGTGCCAGCTCATCCCTTCCCGCCGGGGGAATGGAGACCCAGTACTTC	CASSSLPAGGMETQYF
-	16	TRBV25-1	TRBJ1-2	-	TGTGCCAGCCACGGCGGCGGAGGGTATTGGGTCGGTGGCTACACCTTC	CASHGGGGYWVGGYTF
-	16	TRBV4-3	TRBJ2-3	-	TGCGCCAGCAGCCACGTAGCTCGGGAGTACACAGATACGCAGTATTTT	CASSHVAREYTDTQYF
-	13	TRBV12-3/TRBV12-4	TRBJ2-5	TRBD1	TGTGCCAGCAGCCTACCCAGGGGGGAGACCCAGTACTTC	CASSLPRGETQYF
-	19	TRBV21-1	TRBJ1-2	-	TGTGCCAGCAGCAAAGAAGGGACTCCAAGACGGCCCTATTCCTGGGGCTACACCTTC	CASSKEGTPRRPYSWGYTF
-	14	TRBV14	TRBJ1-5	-	TGTGCCAGCAGCCGAAACGGGTACAATCAGCCCCAGCATTTT	CASSRNGYNQPQHF